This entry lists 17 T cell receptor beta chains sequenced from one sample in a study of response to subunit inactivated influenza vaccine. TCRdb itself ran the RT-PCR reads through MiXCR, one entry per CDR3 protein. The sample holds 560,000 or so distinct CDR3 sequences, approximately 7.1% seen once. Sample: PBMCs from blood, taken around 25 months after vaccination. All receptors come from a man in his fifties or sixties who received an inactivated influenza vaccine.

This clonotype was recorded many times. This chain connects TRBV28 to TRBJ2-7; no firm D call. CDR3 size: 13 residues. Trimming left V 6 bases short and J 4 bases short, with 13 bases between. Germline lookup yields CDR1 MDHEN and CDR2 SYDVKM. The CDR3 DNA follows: TGTGCCAGCAGCCGCCTACAAGTATACGAGCAGTACTTC. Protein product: CASSRLQVYEQYF.

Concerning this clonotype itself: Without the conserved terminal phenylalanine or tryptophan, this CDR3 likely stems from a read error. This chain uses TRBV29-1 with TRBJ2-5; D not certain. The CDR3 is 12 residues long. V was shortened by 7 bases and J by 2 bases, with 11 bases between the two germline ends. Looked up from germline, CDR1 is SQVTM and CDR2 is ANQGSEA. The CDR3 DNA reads TGCAGCGCGGCAGCAGCACAAGAGACCCAGTACGTC. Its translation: CSAAAAQETQYV.

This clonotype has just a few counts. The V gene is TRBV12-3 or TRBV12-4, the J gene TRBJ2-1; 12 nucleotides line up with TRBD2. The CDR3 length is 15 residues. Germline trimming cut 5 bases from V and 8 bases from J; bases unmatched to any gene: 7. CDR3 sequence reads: CASSLRLAGAHEQFF. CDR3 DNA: TGTGCCAGCAGTCTCCGACTAGCGGGAGCCCATGAGCAGTTCTTC.

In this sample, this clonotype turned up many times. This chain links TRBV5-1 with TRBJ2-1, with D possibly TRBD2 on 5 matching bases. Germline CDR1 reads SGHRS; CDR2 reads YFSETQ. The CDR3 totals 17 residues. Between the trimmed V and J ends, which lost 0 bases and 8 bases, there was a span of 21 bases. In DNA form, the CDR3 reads TGCGCCAGCAGCTTGGGGATACAGAGGTTGGCGGGCCATGAGCAGTTCTTC. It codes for CASSLGIQRLAGHEQFF.

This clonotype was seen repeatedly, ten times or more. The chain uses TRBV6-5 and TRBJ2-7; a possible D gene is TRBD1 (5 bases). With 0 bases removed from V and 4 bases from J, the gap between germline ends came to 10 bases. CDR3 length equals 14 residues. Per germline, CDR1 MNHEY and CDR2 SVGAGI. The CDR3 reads CASSYSRQTYEQYF. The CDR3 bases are TGTGCCAGCAGTTACTCAAGACAGACTTACGAGCAGTACTTC.

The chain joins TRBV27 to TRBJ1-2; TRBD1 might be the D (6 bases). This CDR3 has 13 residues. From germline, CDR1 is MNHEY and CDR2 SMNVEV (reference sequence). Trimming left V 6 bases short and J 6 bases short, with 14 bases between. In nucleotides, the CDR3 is TGTGCCAGCAGATACAGGGAGAAGGATGGCTACACCTTC. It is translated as CASRYREKDGYTF.

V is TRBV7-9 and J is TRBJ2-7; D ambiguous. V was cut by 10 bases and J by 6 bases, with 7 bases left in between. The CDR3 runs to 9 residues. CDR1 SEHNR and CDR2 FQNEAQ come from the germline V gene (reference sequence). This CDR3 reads CAKGAEQYF. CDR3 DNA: TGTGCCAAGGGTGCCGAGCAGTACTTC.

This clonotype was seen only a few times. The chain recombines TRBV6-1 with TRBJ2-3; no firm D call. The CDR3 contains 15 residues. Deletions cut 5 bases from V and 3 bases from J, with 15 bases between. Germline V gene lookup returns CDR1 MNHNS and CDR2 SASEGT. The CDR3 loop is CASSSQPTRTDTQYF. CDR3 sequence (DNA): TGTGCCAGCAGTAGTCAGCCAACGAGAACAGATACGCAGTATTTT.

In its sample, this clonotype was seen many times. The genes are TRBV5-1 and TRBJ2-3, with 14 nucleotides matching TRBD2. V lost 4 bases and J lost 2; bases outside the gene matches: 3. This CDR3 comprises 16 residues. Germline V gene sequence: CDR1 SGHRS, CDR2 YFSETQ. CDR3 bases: TGCGCCAGCAGCATGGGACTAGCGGGGGACACAGATACGCAGTATTTT. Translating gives CASSMGLAGDTDTQYF.

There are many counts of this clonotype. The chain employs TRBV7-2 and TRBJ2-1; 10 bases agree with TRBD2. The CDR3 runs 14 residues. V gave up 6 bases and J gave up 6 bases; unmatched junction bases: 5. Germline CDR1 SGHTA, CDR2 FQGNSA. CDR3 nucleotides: TGTGCCAGCAGTTTTAGCGGGGGGACCAATGAGCAGTTCTTC. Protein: CASSFSGGTNEQFF.

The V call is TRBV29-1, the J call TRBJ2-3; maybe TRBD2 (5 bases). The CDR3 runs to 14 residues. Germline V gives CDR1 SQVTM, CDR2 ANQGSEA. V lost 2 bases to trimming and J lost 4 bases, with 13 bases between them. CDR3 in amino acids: CSVEPLDSADTQYF. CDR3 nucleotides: TGCAGCGTTGAACCTTTGGACTCGGCAGATACGCAGTATTTT.

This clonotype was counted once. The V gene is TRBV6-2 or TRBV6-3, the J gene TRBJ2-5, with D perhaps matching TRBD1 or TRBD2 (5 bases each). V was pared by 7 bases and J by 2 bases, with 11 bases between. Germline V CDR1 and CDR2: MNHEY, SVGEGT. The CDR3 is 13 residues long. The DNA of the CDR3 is TGTGCCAGCACCTGGGGACGTCAAGAGACCCAGTACTTC. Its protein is CASTWGRQETQYF.

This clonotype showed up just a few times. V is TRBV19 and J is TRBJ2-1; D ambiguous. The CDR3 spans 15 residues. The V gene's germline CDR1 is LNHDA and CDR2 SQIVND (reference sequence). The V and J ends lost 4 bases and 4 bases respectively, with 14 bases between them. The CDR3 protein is CASSRGNGAYNEQFF. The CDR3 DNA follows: TGTGCCAGTAGTAGGGGAAACGGAGCTTACAATGAGCAGTTCTTC.

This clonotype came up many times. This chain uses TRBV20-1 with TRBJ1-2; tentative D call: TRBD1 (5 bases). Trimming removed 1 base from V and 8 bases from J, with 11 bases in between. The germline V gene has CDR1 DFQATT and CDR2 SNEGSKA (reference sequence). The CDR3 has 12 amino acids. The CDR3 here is CSARVQGWGYTF. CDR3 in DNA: TGCAGTGCTAGAGTCCAGGGTTGGGGCTACACCTTC.

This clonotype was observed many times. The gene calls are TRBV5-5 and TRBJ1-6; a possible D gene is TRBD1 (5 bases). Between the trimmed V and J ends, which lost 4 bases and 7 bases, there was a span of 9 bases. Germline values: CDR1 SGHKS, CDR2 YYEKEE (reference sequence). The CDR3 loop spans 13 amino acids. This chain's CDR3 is CASSTRVNSPLHF. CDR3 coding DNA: TGTGCCAGCAGCACCAGGGTGAATTCACCCCTCCACTTT. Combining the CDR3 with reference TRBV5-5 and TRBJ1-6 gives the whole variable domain DAGVTQSPTHLIKTRGQQVTLRCSPISGHKSVSWYQQVLGQGPQFIFQYYEKEERGRGNFPDRFSARQFPNYSSELNVNALLLGDSALYLCASSTRVNSPLHFGNGTRLTVT.

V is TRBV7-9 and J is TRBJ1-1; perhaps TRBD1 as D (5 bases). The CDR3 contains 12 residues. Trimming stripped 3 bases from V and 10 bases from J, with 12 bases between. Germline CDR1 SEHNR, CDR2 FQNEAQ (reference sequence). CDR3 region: CASSFDRRGAFF. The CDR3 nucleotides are TGTGCCAGCAGCTTCGACAGAAGGGGAGCTTTCTTT.

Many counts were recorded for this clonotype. CDR3 nucleotides: TGTGCCAGCCGACCCAGCGAACAGAGCTACGAGCAGTACTTC. It is translated as CASRPSEQSYEQYF. V is TRBV12-3 or TRBV12-4 and J is TRBJ2-7, with D unresolved. V was cut by 8 bases and J by 3 bases, with 17 bases left in between. This CDR3 is built from 14 residues.